These 18 T cell receptor beta chains were all obtained from the same sample, sequenced in a study of PD-L1 blockade in urothelial cancer (dated by TCRdb to the late 2010s). The time point label, as the study defines it: peripheral blood 6 weeks after treatment start. The library came from the immunoSEQ multiplex PCR assay. TCRdb provides this immuneACCESS table in a form limited to in-frame rearrangements. Some clones are lacking; in checked studies, under half of them reflect an unresolved V gene, and why the rest are absent is not known. The sample table contains about 120,000 clones; only one count was recorded for around 88% of them. The ten largest clones capture under 2% of the sample. The sample here was PBMCs, taken around atezolizumab (anti-PD-L1) treatment. The source is a man aged 55 to 69 with urothelial cancer.

This rearrangement joins TRBV4-3 to TRBJ1-4; 8 bases fit TRBD1. This CDR3 contains 16 residues. V shed 0 bases, J shed 9 bases, and the junction held 9 bases outside the gene matches. Germline V gene data show CDR1 as LGHNA and CDR2 as YSLEER. CDR3 loop: CASSQDAGTGTKKLFF. In DNA form, the CDR3 reads TGCGCCAGCAGCCAAGATGCCGGGACAGGTACCAAAAAACTGTTTTTT.

This chain connects TRBV19 to TRBJ2-5; no definite D call. V was pared by 3 bases and J by 7 bases, with 15 bases between. CDR3 length: 14 amino acids. The germline V gene encodes CDR1 LNHDA and CDR2 SQIVND (reference sequence). CDR3 in amino acids: CASSISENAGTQYF. DNA for the CDR3: TGTGCCAGTAGTATCTCGGAGAACGCCGGGACCCAGTACTTC. Together with reference TRBV19 and TRBJ2-5, the CDR3 gives the full variable domain: DGGITQSPKYLFRKEGQNVTLSCEQNLNHDAMYWYRQDPGQGLRLIYYSQIVNDFQKGDIAEGYSVSREKKESFPLTVTSAQKNPTAFYLCASSISENAGTQYFGPGTRLLVL.

The gene calls are TRBV5-1 and TRBJ2-1; tentative D call: TRBD2 (6 bases). The CDR3 is 19 residues long. CDR1 and CDR2 (germline): SGHRS, YFSETQ. V lost 1 base, J lost 1 base, and 21 bases lay in between. The CDR3 DNA is TGCGCCAGCAGCTTGTACGGGAGTGGGGGTCTGGGGTCCTACAATGAGCAGTTCTTC. Its translation: CASSLYGSGGLGSYNEQFF.

The chain is built from TRBV15 and TRBJ2-5; no firm D call. The V end lost 1 base, the J end lost 2 bases, and 8 bases lay between the germline ends. The germline CDR1 and CDR2 sequences are LNHNV and YYDKDF (reference sequence). The CDR3 spans 14 residues. CDR3 nucleotide sequence: TGTGCCACCAGCAGAGGTCAGGAACAAGAGACCCAGTACTTC. Protein product: CATSRGQEQETQYF.

The chain has TRBV10-1 and TRBJ2-7; D is possibly TRBD2 (6 bases). Germline values: CDR1 WNHNN, CDR2 SYGVQD (reference sequence). The V and J ends lost 4 bases and 4 bases respectively, with 8 bases between them. CDR3 length: 12 amino acids. The CDR3 region has the DNA TGCGCCAGCAGTGCCGGGAGTTACGAGCAGTACTTC. Its protein product is CASSAGSYEQYF.

The chain joins TRBV6-5 to TRBJ2-3; D call uncertain. The CDR3 is made up of 15 amino acids. CDR1 MNHEY and CDR2 SVGAGI come from the germline V gene. Trimming pared 0 bases from V and 1 base from J, leaving 8 bases between. DNA for the CDR3: TGTGCCAGCAGTTACTCAGACTTCGGCACAGATACGCAGTATTTT. Protein: CASSYSDFGTDTQYF.

This clone was seen once. The chain couples TRBV10-3 to TRBJ2-5; TRBD2 agrees at 8 bases. Germline V gives CDR1 ENHRY, CDR2 SYGVKD. The CDR3 runs to 16 residues. With V trimmed by 3 bases and J by 2 bases, 8 bases remained unmatched. CDR3 protein: CAISDSSREAQETQYF. The CDR3 region has the DNA TGTGCCATCAGTGACTCCTCGCGGGAGGCGCAAGAGACCCAGTACTTC.

This chain joins TRBV6-6 and TRBJ2-7, with 15 bases identical to TRBD2. This CDR3 is built from 15 residues. After removal of 5 bases from V and 5 bases from J, the junction contained 4 bases not matched to a gene. From germline, CDR1 is MNHNY and CDR2 SVGAGI (reference sequence). DNA for the CDR3: TGTGCCAGCAGTAGGACTAGCGGGAGGGCCCACGAGCAGTACTTC. Its protein product is CASSRTSGRAHEQYF.

The chain recombines TRBV29-1 with TRBJ2-3, with 10 bases identical to TRBD2. Trimming at V came to 3 bases and at J to 0 bases, leaving 3 bases not matched to a gene. The V gene's germline CDR1 is SQVTM and CDR2 ANQGSEA. The CDR3 spans 15 residues. CDR3 loop: CSVDERGGSTDTQYF. The CDR3 nucleotides read TGCAGCGTTGATGAGCGGGGGGGGAGCACAGATACGCAGTATTTT.

V gene TRBV6-1 combines with J gene TRBJ2-1; a possible D gene is TRBD2 (6 bases). Germline values: CDR1 MNHNS, CDR2 SASEGT. The CDR3 extends over 16 amino acids. Deletions cut 4 bases from V and 10 bases from J, with 23 bases between. CDR3 sequence reads: CASSVTTGLGSGEQFF. The CDR3 DNA follows: TGTGCCAGCAGTGTCACCACGGGACTCGGGAGCGGCGAGCAGTTCTTC.

This clone was recorded once. V is TRBV18 and J is TRBJ2-5, with 8 bases aligning to TRBD1. Germline V gene data show CDR1 as KGHSH and CDR2 as LQKENI. This CDR3 is built from 16 residues. V gave up 4 bases and J gave up 0 bases; unmatched junction bases: 7. This CDR3 is CASSLRTGMYQETQYF. CDR3 DNA: TGTGCCAGCTCACTGCGGACAGGGATGTACCAAGAGACCCAGTACTTC.

J is TRBJ1-2 and V is TRBV21-1; the listed D gene, TRBD1, was not tested against the DNA. TRBV21-1 has pseudogene status. The CDR3 has 16 amino acids. The CDR3 bases are TGTGCCAGCAGCAAAAAAGGTGACAGAAATCCCTATGGCTACACCTTC. This gives the protein CASSKKGDRNPYGYTF.

This clone was counted a single time. CDR3 amino acids: CASSRGSSYNSPLHF. CDR3 coding DNA: TGTGCCAGCAGCCGAGGGAGCTCCTATAATTCACCCCTCCACTTT. V and J are TRBV7-9 and TRBJ1-6; D not certain. The V and J ends lost 5 bases and 0 bases respectively, with 8 bases between them. From germline, CDR1 is SEHNR and CDR2 FQNEAQ (reference sequence). The CDR3 is made up of 15 amino acids.

This clone has only one observation. The chain employs TRBV4-1 and TRBJ1-1; perhaps TRBD1 as D (5 bases). Trimming cost V 5 bases and J 6 bases, with 10 bases left between them. CDR1 and CDR2 (germline): MGHRA, YSYEKL. The CDR3 spans 12 residues. As DNA, the CDR3 is TGCGCCAGCAGCGGGGGGGAGCCTGAAGCTTTCTTT. Translated, it gives CASSGGEPEAFF.

V and J are TRBV9 and TRBJ1-1; possibly TRBD1 for D (5 bases). With 0 bases removed from V and 5 bases from J, the gap between germline ends came to 14 bases. This CDR3 is built from 15 residues. The germline CDR1 and CDR2 sequences are SGDLS and YYNGEE. The CDR3 DNA reads TGTGCCAGCAGCGTAGTGGGAGGGGCGGGTACTGAAGCTTTCTTT. This translates into CASSVVGGAGTEAFF.

The chain uses TRBV30 and TRBJ1-5, with a tentative D call TRBD1 (5 bases). V lost 0 bases, J lost 2 bases, and 8 bases lay in between. This CDR3 comprises 14 residues. Germline assignment: CDR1 GTSNPN and CDR2 SVGIG (reference sequence). The CDR3 coding sequence is TGTGCCTGGAGTGTGGGGCCAGGCAATCAGCCCCAGCATTTT. Protein: CAWSVGPGNQPQHF.

J is TRBJ1-2 and V is TRBV11-1, with D perhaps matching TRBD1 (5 bases). Germline V gene data show CDR1 as SGHAT and CDR2 as FQDESV (reference sequence). V dropped 5 bases and J dropped 3 bases, with 10 bases sitting between them. This CDR3 region has 13 residues. CDR3 coding DNA: TGTGCCAGCAGCCAGGGTATCGACTATGGCTACACCTTC. The encoded protein is CASSQGIDYGYTF.

The rearrangement joins TRBV2 to TRBJ2-1, with 12 positions matching TRBD2. CDR1 SNHLY and CDR2 FYNNEI come from the germline V gene. Trimming removed 7 bases from V and 7 bases from J; junction bases left unmatched: 5. CDR3 length: 14 amino acids. The CDR3 here is CASNGLAGWNEQFF. DNA of the CDR3: TGTGCCAGCAATGGACTAGCGGGGTGGAATGAGCAGTTCTTC.